This TCR beta chain appears in the sequencing data of a study of T cell changes during pregnancy in multiple sclerosis. The repertoire was sequenced with immunoSEQ multiplex PCR; TCRdb's copy has only in-frame clones and lacks some. The sample has about 15,000 clones; 65% to 90% are singletons. Germline V lookup: CDR1 LNHDA, CDR2 SQIVND (reference sequence). The V end lost 3 bases, the J end lost 6 bases, and 15 bases lay between the germline ends. The CDR3 is 15 residues long. The sample was CD8+ T cells from peripheral blood mononuclear cells, taken in the first trimester of pregnancy. The chain couples TRBV19 to TRBJ2-1; maybe TRBD1 (7 bases). The TCR was taken from a female donor with multiple sclerosis, enrolled in a pregnancy study. DNA for the CDR3: TGTGCCAGTAGTATCGGGCACAGGGGACTCAATGAGCAGTTCTTC. Amino acid sequence: CASSIGHRGLNEQFF.